These T cell receptor beta chains were read from a single sample in a study of vaccination and CD4 T cells after COVID-19. TCRdb fed the PCR reads into MiXCR, producing one record per CDR3 protein. The sample carries several thousand distinct CDR3 sequences, approximately 38% recorded once. For these TCRs, the target antigens are not known. The sample taken for sequencing was CD4+ T cells from blood, cultured in vitro. The receptors were sampled from a human donor in good health. Each CDR3 is given without its conserved first and last residue. Some rows have no size entry. The others give once, few or many, or a class for an expanded clone.

>TRBV11-3|TRBJ2-1|.
ASSPFSGGGSSEQF
>TRBV7-2|TRBJ2-2|.
ASSLEGWGRLF
>TRBV30|TRBJ1-1|.
AWSVRDGAEAF
>TRBV20-1|TRBJ2-7|once
SATIPGRATSYEQY
>TRBV19|TRBJ2-5|.
ASSIGGQGQETQY
>TRBV30|TRBJ2-7|few
AWKAAFYEQY
>TRBV6-1|TRBJ1-2|.
ASSDREYLYGYT
>TRBV27|TRBJ1-6|few
ASSLRRVRNSPLH
>TRBV10-1|TRBJ2-3|few
ASSERAGSFTDTQY
>TRBV7-2|TRBJ2-1|.
ASSLVSRASYNEQF
>TRBV12-3/TRBV12-4|TRBJ1-2|few
ASSRTGLGYT
>TRBV5-1|TRBJ1-1|.
ASSLVLGPWGTEAF
>TRBV20-1|TRBJ2-7|.
SASSGTYEQY
>TRBV7-2|TRBJ2-5|.
ASRFGPQGSETQY
>TRBV18|TRBJ1-2|.
ASSTDRVNLYGYT
>TRBV6-2/TRBV6-3|TRBJ1-2|.
ASSYGVATMGGYT